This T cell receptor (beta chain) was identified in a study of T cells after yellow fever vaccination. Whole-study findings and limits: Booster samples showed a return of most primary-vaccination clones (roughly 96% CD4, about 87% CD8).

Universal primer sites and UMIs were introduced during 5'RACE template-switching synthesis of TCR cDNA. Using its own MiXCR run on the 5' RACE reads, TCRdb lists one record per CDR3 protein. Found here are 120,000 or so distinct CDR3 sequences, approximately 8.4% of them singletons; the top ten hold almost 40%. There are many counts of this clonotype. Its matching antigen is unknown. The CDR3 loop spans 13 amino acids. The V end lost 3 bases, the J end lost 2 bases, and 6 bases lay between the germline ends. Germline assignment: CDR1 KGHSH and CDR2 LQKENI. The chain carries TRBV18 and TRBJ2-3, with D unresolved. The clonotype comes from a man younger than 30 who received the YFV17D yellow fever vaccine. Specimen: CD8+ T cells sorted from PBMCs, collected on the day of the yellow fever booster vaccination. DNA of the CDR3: TGTGCCAGCTCACCCCCGTACACAGATACGCAGTATTTT. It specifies CASSPPYTDTQYF.